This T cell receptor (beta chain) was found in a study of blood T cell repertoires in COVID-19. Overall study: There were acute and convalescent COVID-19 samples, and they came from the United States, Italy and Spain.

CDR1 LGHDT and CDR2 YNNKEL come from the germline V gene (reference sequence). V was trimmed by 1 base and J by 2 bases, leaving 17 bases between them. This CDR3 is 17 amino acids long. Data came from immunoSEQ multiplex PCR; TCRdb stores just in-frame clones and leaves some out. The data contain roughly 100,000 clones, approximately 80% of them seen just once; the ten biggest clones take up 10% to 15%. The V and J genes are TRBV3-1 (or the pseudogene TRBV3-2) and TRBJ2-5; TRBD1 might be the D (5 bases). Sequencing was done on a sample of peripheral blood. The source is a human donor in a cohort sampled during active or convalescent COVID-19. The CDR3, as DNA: TGTGCCAGCAGCCAAGTTCAAAGGGCAGGGCCGCAAGAGACCCAGTACTTC. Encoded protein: CASSQVQRAGPQETQYF.